Listed here are 30 T cell receptor beta chains from one sample, sequenced in a study of blood T cell repertoires in COVID-19. Sequencing used immunoSEQ multiplex PCR; TCRdb keeps in-frame clones, though not all of them. The profile shows hundreds of thousands of clones, roughly 90% of them singletons. The specimen sequenced was peripheral blood. The origin of the receptors is a woman in her twenties or thirties with COVID-19, enrolled during active disease.

The chain links TRBV7-9 to TRBJ2-7; possibly TRBD1 for D (5 bases). The CDR3 loop spans 12 amino acids. Germline V CDR1 and CDR2: SEHNR, FQNEAQ (reference sequence). The germline V and J ends were trimmed by 8 bases and 5 bases, with 13 bases remaining between them. This CDR3 is CASGTQGHEQYF. CDR3 nucleotide sequence: TGTGCCAGCGGTACCCAGGGCCACGAGCAGTACTTC. Using reference TRBV7-9 and TRBJ2-7 for the parts outside the CDR3, the full variable domain is DTGVSQNPRHKITKRGQNVTFRCDPISEHNRLYWYRQTLGQGPEFLTYFQNEAQLEKSRLLSDRFSAERPKGSFSTLEIQRTEQGDSAMYLCASGTQGHEQYFGPGTRLTVT.

Here the CDR3 DNA reads TGCGCCAGCAGCTTTAGGGGACTTGGCTACACCTTC. This translates into CASSFRGLGYTF. The chain employs TRBV5-1 and TRBJ1-2, with D maybe TRBD1 (5 bases). The CDR3 totals 12 residues. V lost 2 bases and J 7 bases, leaving 9 bases between the germline ends. CDR1 SGHRS and CDR2 YFSETQ come from the germline V gene.

The J gene is TRBJ2-1, the V gene TRBV28; no definite D call. Per the germline V gene, CDR1 is MDHEN and CDR2 is SYDVKM. The CDR3 consists of 12 residues. V shed 5 bases and J shed 5 bases, with 7 bases lying between them. The CDR3 loop is CASSDWDNEQFF. In DNA, the CDR3 is TGTGCCAGCAGTGACTGGGACAATGAGCAGTTCTTC.

The CDR3 coding sequence is TGCGCCAGCAGCCTGGGACTAGCGGAGAGCTACGAGCAGTACTTC. Translating gives CASSLGLAESYEQYF. The chain has TRBV10-1 and TRBJ2-7, with 11 bases lining up with TRBD2. Per germline, CDR1 WNHNN and CDR2 SYGVQD (reference sequence). The junction had 7 bases not matched to a gene; V was cut back by 6 bases and J by 3 bases. The CDR3 is 15 amino acids.

J is TRBJ1-3 and V is TRBV6-6; 9 nucleotides match TRBD1. CDR3 length: 15 residues. The J segment lost 3 bases and the V segment lost 7 bases, leaving 7 bases of the junction unmatched. Germline values: CDR1 MNHNY, CDR2 SVGAGI (reference sequence). The CDR3 region is CASNRDRALGNTIYF. For the CDR3, the DNA is TGTGCCAGCAATCGGGACAGGGCACTTGGAAACACCATATATTTT.

This chain uses TRBV28 with TRBJ2-5; tentative D call: TRBD1 (6 bases). The CDR3 contains 16 residues. The germline gives CDR1 MDHEN, CDR2 SYDVKM. V lost 8 bases and J lost 1, with 20 bases in between. CDR3 nucleotides: TGTGCCAGCGACACCGTGGACCGGACAGCCCAAGAGACCCAGTACTTC. It yields the protein CASDTVDRTAQETQYF.

The table lists this clone with a count of one. The chain uses TRBV7-2 and TRBJ2-7; tentatively, D is TRBD1 (5 bases). Deletions cut 4 bases from V and 5 bases from J, with 18 bases between. The length of the CDR3 is 15 residues. The germline V gene encodes CDR1 SGHTA and CDR2 FQGNSA. This CDR3 reads CASSSRVGYAHEQYF. CDR3 bases: TGTGCCAGCAGCTCCAGGGTGGGTTATGCCCACGAGCAGTACTTC.

This chain links TRBV30 with TRBJ2-1; the D gene is possibly TRBD2 (6 bases). Trimming removed 3 bases from V and 0 bases from J, with 9 bases in between. From germline, CDR1 is GTSNPN and CDR2 SVGIG (reference sequence). The CDR3 sequence is 14 residues long. The CDR3, as DNA: TGTGCCTGGAGCCCCGGGAGCTCCTACAATGAGCAGTTCTTC. Protein product: CAWSPGSSYNEQFF.

The chain recombines TRBV3-1 (or the pseudogene TRBV3-2) with TRBJ2-1; possible D gene TRBD2, 6 bases. Germline assignment: CDR1 LGHDT and CDR2 YNNKEL (reference sequence). V lost 1 base, J lost 9 bases, and 10 bases lay in between. The CDR3 contains 13 residues. The chain's CDR3 is CASSQAGRFEQFF. CDR3 nucleotides: TGTGCCAGCAGCCAAGCGGGGAGGTTTGAGCAGTTCTTC.

V gene TRBV29-1 combines with J gene TRBJ1-2; no clear D. The CDR3 totals 11 residues. V was shortened by 7 bases and J by 5 bases, with 11 bases between the two germline ends. Germline CDR1 SQVTM, CDR2 ANQGSEA. CDR3 nucleotides: TGCAGCGCAACGGACTTTTATGGCTACACCTTC. This translates into CSATDFYGYTF.

V is TRBV10-1 and J is TRBJ1-1, with a tentative D call TRBD1 (6 bases). CDR1 and CDR2 (germline): WNHNN, SYGVQD (reference sequence). The length of the CDR3 is 13 residues. Trimming left V 6 bases short and J 2 bases short, with 10 bases between. This CDR3 is CASRQGFNTEAFF. The CDR3 DNA reads as TGCGCCAGCAGACAGGGATTTAACACTGAAGCTTTCTTT.

As for this clone: The sample contains more than one DNA sequence encoding this CDR3. The rearrangement links TRBV5-1 to TRBJ1-5; 7 nucleotides agree with TRBD1. This CDR3 has 14 amino acids. The V gene end was trimmed by 4 bases and the J gene end by 2 bases; junction bases not matched to a gene: 3. In germline, CDR1 is SGHRS, CDR2 YFSETQ. The CDR3 coding sequence is TGCGCCAGCAGCCCCGGGACAGGCAATCAGCCCCAGCATTTT. Translated, it gives CASSPGTGNQPQHF.

The chain is built from TRBV19 and TRBJ2-3; no clear D gene. This CDR3 is 13 amino acids long. V gave up 0 bases and J gave up 4 bases, with 5 bases separating them. Germline V gives CDR1 LNHDA, CDR2 SQIVND (reference sequence). CDR3 loop: CASSIEDSDTQYF. DNA of the CDR3: TGTGCCAGTAGTATAGAAGACTCAGATACGCAGTATTTT.

This chain joins TRBV6-1 and TRBJ1-6, with TRBD1 matching 8 bases. Trimming cost V 2 bases and J 7 bases; bases outside gene matches: 10. CDR1 MNHNS and CDR2 SASEGT come from the germline V gene. CDR3 length: 17 amino acids. The CDR3 sequence is CASSEYPGTGDNSPLHF. The CDR3 DNA reads TGTGCCAGCAGTGAATACCCCGGGACAGGCGACAATTCACCCCTCCACTTT.

The chain is built from TRBV18 and TRBJ2-5; no reliable D call. CDR1 is KGHSH and CDR2 is LQKENI in the germline V gene. The ends were cut back, 6 bases at V and 7 bases at J, with 15 bases in the middle. This CDR3 region has 13 residues. The CDR3 DNA reads TGTGCCAGCTCCCCGAGGAATTTAGGGACCCAGTACTTC. Translation: CASSPRNLGTQYF.

The chain couples TRBV6-2 or TRBV6-3 to TRBJ2-7; 7 bases are a match to TRBD1. The CDR3 runs 15 residues. Per germline, CDR1 MNHEY and CDR2 SVGEGT. V lost 5 bases, J lost 1 base, and 8 bases stayed unmatched. The CDR3 is CASSRTGVKSYEQYF. As DNA, the CDR3 is TGTGCCAGCAGTCGAACAGGGGTTAAATCCTACGAGCAGTACTTC.

The chain employs TRBV4-2 and TRBJ2-7, with D possibly TRBD1 on 6 matching bases. Per germline, CDR1 LGHNA and CDR2 YNFKEQ. The ends were cut back, 4 bases at V and 4 bases at J, with 8 bases in the middle. The CDR3 has 12 amino acids. DNA for the CDR3: TGTGCCAGCAGCCGAGGACAGTACGAGCAGTACTTC. This codes for CASSRGQYEQYF.

The chain joins TRBV6-5 to TRBJ1-2, with a possible D match to TRBD1 (5 bases). V lost 5 bases and J 2 bases, leaving 9 bases between the germline ends. There are 13 residues in the CDR3. The V gene's germline CDR1 is MNHEY and CDR2 SVGAGI. This CDR3 reads CASSRTSNYGYTF. CDR3 DNA sequence: TGTGCCAGCAGTCGGACATCCAACTATGGCTACACCTTC.

Concerning this clone itself: This same CDR3 is encoded by further DNA sequences in the sample. This chain joins TRBV5-1 and TRBJ1-1; the D gene is possibly TRBD1 (5 bases). The V gene's germline CDR1 is SGHRS and CDR2 YFSETQ. The V end lost 0 bases, the J end lost 3 bases, and 12 bases lay between the germline ends. The CDR3 consists of 15 residues. The CDR3 here is CASSLVAGGDTEAFF. The CDR3 coding sequence is TGCGCCAGCAGCTTGGTAGCCGGGGGGGACACTGAAGCTTTCTTT.

This chain connects TRBV6-1 to TRBJ2-7; D not resolved. The CDR3 covers 15 residues. V dropped 0 bases and J dropped 3 bases, with 12 bases sitting between them. Germline CDR1 is MNHNS and CDR2 is SASEGT. The CDR3 sequence is CASSEARQRLYEQYF. In DNA form, the CDR3 reads TGTGCCAGCAGTGAAGCGCGGCAGAGACTCTACGAGCAGTACTTC.

The chain is built from TRBV18 and TRBJ2-5; the match to TRBD1 covers 7 bases. The trim removed 5 bases at V and 2 bases at J, leaving 8 bases unmatched. This CDR3 has 15 amino acids. Per the germline V gene, CDR1 is KGHSH and CDR2 is LQKENI. The CDR3 coding sequence is TGTGCCAGCTCAAAATTACAGGGGCCTCAAGAGACCCAGTACTTC. It translates to CASSKLQGPQETQYF.

The chain carries TRBV2 and TRBJ2-4, with a possible D match to TRBD2 (5 bases). Germline CDR1 SNHLY, CDR2 FYNNEI. The CDR3 has 14 residues. This CDR3 is CASVSEGAKNIQYF. In DNA, the CDR3 is TGTGCGAGCGTATCAGAGGGTGCCAAAAACATTCAGTACTTC. Using reference TRBV2 and TRBJ2-4 for the parts outside the CDR3, the full variable domain is EPEVTQTPSHQVTQMGQEVILRCVPISNHLYFYWYRQILGQKVEFLVSFYNNEISEKSEIFDDQFSVERPDGSNFTLKIRSTKLEDSAMYFCASVSEGAKNIQYFGAGTRLSVL.

The V gene is TRBV4-2, the J gene TRBJ2-3; TRBD2 agrees at 8 bases. Trimming took 0 bases from V and 0 from J; bases not matched to a gene: 2. From germline, CDR1 is LGHNA and CDR2 YNFKEQ. CDR3 length equals 16 residues. CDR3 in DNA: TGTGCCAGCAGCCAAGATGGCGGGAGGAGCACAGATACGCAGTATTTT. This sequence encodes CASSQDGGRSTDTQYF.

V gene TRBV5-1 combines with J gene TRBJ2-5; no firm D call. The CDR3 consists of 15 residues. CDR1 is SGHRS and CDR2 is YFSETQ in the germline V gene. The ends were cut back, 2 bases at V and 5 bases at J, with 16 bases in the middle. CDR3 sequence: CASSFGLKQLETQYF. Written as DNA, the CDR3 is TGCGCCAGCAGCTTTGGGTTGAAACAGTTGGAGACCCAGTACTTC.

The J gene is TRBJ2-7, the V gene TRBV29-1, with D possibly being TRBD1 (6 bases). The CDR3 runs to 14 residues. Germline loops: CDR1 SQVTM, CDR2 ANQGSEA. Trimming took off 0 bases at V and 5 bases at J, with 14 bases between the two ends. In nucleotides, the CDR3 is TGCAGCGTTGAAGAACCCGCAGGGGTCAACGAGCAGTACTTC. Amino acid sequence: CSVEEPAGVNEQYF.

The chain employs TRBV9 and TRBJ1-3; D possibly corresponds to TRBD1 (5 bases). Germline V gene lookup returns CDR1 SGDLS and CDR2 YYNGEE. Between the trimmed V and J ends, which lost 4 bases and 0 bases, there was a span of 5 bases. The CDR3 loop spans 13 amino acids. The CDR3 here is CASSQGSGNTIYF. DNA of the CDR3: TGTGCCAGCAGCCAGGGCTCTGGAAACACCATATATTTT.

The chain uses TRBV5-1 and TRBJ2-2, with TRBD2 matching 10 bases. Germline V CDR1 and CDR2: SGHRS, YFSETQ. With V trimmed by 4 bases and J by 9 bases, 9 bases remained unmatched. CDR3 size: 15 residues. The CDR3 is CASSPGLAILRELFF. DNA of the CDR3: TGCGCCAGCAGCCCGGGACTAGCGATACTGCGGGAGCTGTTTTTT.

J is TRBJ2-7 and V is TRBV2; D unresolved. Trimming stripped 7 bases from V and 0 bases from J, with 7 bases between. The germline V gene has CDR1 SNHLY and CDR2 FYNNEI. The CDR3 runs to 12 residues. CDR3: CASTGDSYEQYF. DNA for the CDR3: TGTGCCAGCACCGGAGACTCCTACGAGCAGTACTTC.

This clone turned up a few times. The genes are TRBV27 and TRBJ2-2, with TRBD2 matching over 7 bases. Trimming cost V 7 bases and J 3 bases; bases outside gene matches: 5. The CDR3 totals 14 residues. The germline V gene encodes CDR1 MNHEY and CDR2 SMNVEV (reference sequence). The CDR3 protein is CASNKRGYTGELFF. For the CDR3, the DNA is TGTGCCAGCAACAAGCGGGGATACACCGGGGAGCTGTTTTTT.

V and J are TRBV5-1 and TRBJ1-3; D unclear. The V end lost 0 bases, the J end lost 1 base, and 11 bases lay between the germline ends. The length of the CDR3 is 16 residues. CDR1 is SGHRS and CDR2 is YFSETQ in the germline V gene. The CDR3 protein is CASSLGVSGSGNTIYF. In nucleotides, the CDR3 is TGCGCCAGCAGCTTGGGCGTTTCGGGTTCTGGAAACACCATATATTTT. The variable domain in full, with the rest retrieved from reference TRBV5-1 and TRBJ1-3, is KAGVTQTPRYLIKTRGQQVTLSCSPISGHRSVSWYQQTPGQGLQFLFEYFSETQRNKGNFPGRFSGRQFSNSRSEMNVSTLELGDSALYLCASSLGVSGSGNTIYFGEGSWLTVV.